This T cell receptor (beta chain) originates from a study of CD8+ T cells in alopecia areata. Background on the study: Twice daily, treated patients received 5 to 10 mg of oral tofacitinib.

Trimming left V 4 bases short and J 7 bases short, with 13 bases between. This CDR3 spans 13 amino acids. Germline CDR1 reads ENHRY; CDR2 reads SYGVKD. Findings and caveats of the study: Clonality exceeded that of normal scalp in lesional scalp, most notably in alopecia totalis/universalis.

To note about this clone: Its target is not known.

Extraction and reverse transcription of RNA yielded cDNA as the sequencing template. Generated by immunoSEQ multiplex PCR, the TCRdb table keeps only in-frame clones and is missing some. The data contain about 250,000 clones, approximately 60% of them seen just once; the ten biggest clones take up roughly 0.93%. Described treatment: oral pan-JAK inhibitor, 5-10 mg twice daily. The input for sequencing was CD4+ T cells sorted from blood, taken between weeks 51 and 54, from a patient treated with tofacitinib. The chain recombines TRBV10-3 with TRBJ1-2; weak D call: TRBD1 (5 bases). The sequence came from a human donor with alopecia areata. The CDR3 loop reads CAISVSAGFGYTF. The CDR3 coding sequence is TGTGCCATCAGTGTGTCGGCAGGGTTTGGCTACACCTTC.